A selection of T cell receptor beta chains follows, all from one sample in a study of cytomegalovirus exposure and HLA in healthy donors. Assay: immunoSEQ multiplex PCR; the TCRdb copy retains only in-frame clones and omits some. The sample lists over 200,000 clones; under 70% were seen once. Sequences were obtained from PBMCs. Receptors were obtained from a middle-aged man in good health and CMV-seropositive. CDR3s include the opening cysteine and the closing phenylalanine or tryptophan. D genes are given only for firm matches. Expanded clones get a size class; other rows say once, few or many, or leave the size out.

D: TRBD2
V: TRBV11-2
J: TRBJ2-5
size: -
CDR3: CASTGAGLGEETQYF
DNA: TGTGCCAGCACCGGAGCGGGGTTGGGAGAAGAGACCCAGTACTTC

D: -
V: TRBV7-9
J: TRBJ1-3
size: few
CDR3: CASSSGENTIYF
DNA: TGTGCCAGCAGCTCAGGGGAAAACACCATATATTTT

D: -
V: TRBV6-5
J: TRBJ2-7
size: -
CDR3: CASSYGWDTRTTYF
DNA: TGTGCCAGCAGTTACGGGTGGGACACCCGGACGACTTACTTC

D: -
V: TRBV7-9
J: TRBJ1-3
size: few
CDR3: CASSLVPRDTIYF
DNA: TGTGCCAGCAGCTTGGTCCCGAGAGACACCATATATTTT

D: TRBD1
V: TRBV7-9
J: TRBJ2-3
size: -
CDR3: CASSHRGRTGGSDTQYF
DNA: TGTGCCAGCAGTCACAGGGGGCGGACAGGGGGATCAGATACGCAGTATTTT

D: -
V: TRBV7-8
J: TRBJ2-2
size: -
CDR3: CASSWRNTGELFF
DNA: TGTGCCAGCAGCTGGAGGAACACCGGGGAGCTGTTTTTT

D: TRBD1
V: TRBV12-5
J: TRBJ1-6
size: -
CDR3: CASGLVGTGTSNSPLHF
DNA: TGTGCTAGTGGTTTGGTGGGGACAGGGACTTCTAATTCACCCCTCCACTTT

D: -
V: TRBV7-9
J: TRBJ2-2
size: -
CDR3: CANLGLDTGELFF
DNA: TGTGCCAACCTGGGACTGGACACCGGGGAGCTGTTTTTT

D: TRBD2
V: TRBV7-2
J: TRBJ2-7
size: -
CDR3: CASSLSGGTYEQYF
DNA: TGTGCCAGCAGCTTAAGCGGGGGAACGTACGAGCAGTACTTC

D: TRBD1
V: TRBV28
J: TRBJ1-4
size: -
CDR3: CASSFNRGGRKLFF
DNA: TGTGCCAGCAGTTTTAACAGGGGCGGACGGAAACTGTTTTTT

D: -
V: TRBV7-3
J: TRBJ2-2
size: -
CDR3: CASSLLGNTGELFF
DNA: TGTGCCAGCAGCCTCCTCGGGAACACCGGGGAGCTGTTTTTT

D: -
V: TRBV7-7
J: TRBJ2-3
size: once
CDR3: CASSPTNTGTDTQYF
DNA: TGTGCCAGCAGCCCTACAAACACAGGGACCGATACGCAGTATTTT

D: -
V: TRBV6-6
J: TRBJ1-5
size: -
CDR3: CASSSQEGWPQHF
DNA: TGTGCCAGCAGTTCCCAGGAAGGCTGGCCCCAGCATTTT

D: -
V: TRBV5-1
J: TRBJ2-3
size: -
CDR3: CASSLAGGTPWDTQYF
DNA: TGCGCCAGCAGCTTGGCTGGCGGGACCCCTTGGGATACGCAGTATTTT

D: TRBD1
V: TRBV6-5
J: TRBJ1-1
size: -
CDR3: CASSYRGQGDPEAFF
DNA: TGTGCCAGCAGTTACAGGGGACAGGGGGATCCTGAAGCTTTCTTT

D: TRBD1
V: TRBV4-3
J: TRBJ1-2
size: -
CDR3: CASSQEERETGRYGYTF
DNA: TGCGCCAGCAGCCAAGAGGAGAGGGAGACAGGGAGATATGGCTACACCTTC

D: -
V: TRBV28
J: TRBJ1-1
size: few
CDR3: CASSLGGPEAFF
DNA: TGTGCCAGCAGTCTAGGAGGGCCTGAAGCTTTCTTT

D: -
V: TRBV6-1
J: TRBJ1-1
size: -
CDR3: CASSAPSGINTEAFF
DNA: TGTGCCAGCAGTGCCCCGTCAGGGATAAACACTGAAGCTTTCTTT

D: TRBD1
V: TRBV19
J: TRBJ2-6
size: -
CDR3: CASNPRTGRTSGANVLTF
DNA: TGTGCCAGTAACCCCCGGACAGGTAGGACCTCTGGGGCCAACGTCCTGACTTTC

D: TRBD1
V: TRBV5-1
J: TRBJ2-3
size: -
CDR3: CASSLGWMSGQGPPDTQYF
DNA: TGCGCCAGCAGCTTGGGTTGGATGAGTGGACAGGGCCCGCCAGATACGCAGTATTTT

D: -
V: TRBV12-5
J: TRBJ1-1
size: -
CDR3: CASGLPNMNTEAFF
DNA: TGTGCTAGTGGTTTGCCCAACATGAACACTGAAGCTTTCTTT

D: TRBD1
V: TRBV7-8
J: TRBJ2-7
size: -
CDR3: CASSPHEGATYEQYF
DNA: TGTGCCAGCAGCCCCCATGAGGGGGCGACCTACGAGCAGTACTTC

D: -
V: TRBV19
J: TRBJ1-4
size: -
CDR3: CASSILRQVATNEKLFF
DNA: TGTGCCAGTAGCATCTTGAGACAGGTTGCAACTAATGAAAAACTGTTTTTT

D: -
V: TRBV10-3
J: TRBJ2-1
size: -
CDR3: CAIKRGGPTGEEQFF
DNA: TGTGCCATCAAGCGAGGGGGCCCAACGGGAGAAGAGCAGTTCTTC

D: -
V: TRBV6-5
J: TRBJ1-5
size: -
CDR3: CASTWEGHSQPQHF
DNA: TGTGCCAGCACGTGGGAGGGACACAGTCAGCCCCAGCATTTT

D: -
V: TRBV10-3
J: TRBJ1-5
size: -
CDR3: CAISEGVRHQPQHF
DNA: TGTGCCATCAGTGAAGGGGTAAGGCATCAGCCCCAGCATTTT

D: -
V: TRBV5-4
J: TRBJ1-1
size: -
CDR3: CASSPPRSGVGAEAFF
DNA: TGTGCCAGCAGCCCACCCCGTTCAGGGGTGGGGGCTGAAGCTTTCTTT

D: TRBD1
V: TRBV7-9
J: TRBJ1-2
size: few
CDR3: CASTRTGGNYGYTF
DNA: TGTGCCAGCACCAGGACAGGGGGTAACTATGGCTACACCTTC

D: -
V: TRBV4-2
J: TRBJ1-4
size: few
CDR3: CATARGTTNEKLFF
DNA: TGTGCCACCGCCAGGGGTACCACTAATGAAAAACTGTTTTTT

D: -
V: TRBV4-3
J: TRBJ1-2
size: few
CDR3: CASSQRGSGLIYGYTF
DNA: TGCGCCAGCAGCCAAAGAGGATCAGGACTGATCTATGGCTACACCTTC

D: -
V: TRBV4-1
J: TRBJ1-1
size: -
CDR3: CASSQVRRGGAEAFF
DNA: TGCGCCAGCAGCCAAGTTCGCCGGGGGGGGGCTGAAGCTTTCTTT

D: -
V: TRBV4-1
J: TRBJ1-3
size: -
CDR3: CASSQLQFSGNTIYF
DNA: TGCGCCAGCAGCCAACTTCAGTTCTCTGGAAACACCATATATTTT

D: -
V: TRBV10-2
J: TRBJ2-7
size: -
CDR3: CASSVSVSYEQYF
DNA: TGCGCCAGCAGTGTTTCGGTTTCCTACGAGCAGTACTTC

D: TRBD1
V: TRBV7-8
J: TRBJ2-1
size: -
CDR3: CASREGQGSYNEQFF
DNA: TGTGCCAGCAGGGAAGGACAGGGGTCCTACAATGAGCAGTTCTTC

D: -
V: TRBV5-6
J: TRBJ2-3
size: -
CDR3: CASSVFTVSSTDTQYF
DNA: TGTGCCAGCAGCGTGTTTACAGTGTCTAGCACAGATACGCAGTATTTT

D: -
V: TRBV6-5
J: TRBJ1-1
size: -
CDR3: CASMGRGPTTEAFF
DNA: TGTGCCAGCATGGGGAGAGGGCCCACCACTGAAGCTTTCTTT

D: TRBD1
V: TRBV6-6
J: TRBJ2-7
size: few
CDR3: CASSAAGTGVSYEQYF
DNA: TGTGCCAGCAGTGCCGCCGGGACAGGGGTCTCCTACGAGCAGTACTTC

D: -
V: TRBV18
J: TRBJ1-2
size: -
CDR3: CASSPGHSYGYTF
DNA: TGTGCCAGCTCACCAGGGCACTCCTATGGCTACACCTTC

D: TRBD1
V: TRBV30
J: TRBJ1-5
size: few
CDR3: CAWRTNPGQGGQPQHF
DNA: TGTGCCTGGCGGACAAACCCGGGACAGGGTGGTCAGCCCCAGCATTTT

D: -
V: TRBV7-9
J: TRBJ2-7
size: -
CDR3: CASSLGTASSYEQYF
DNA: TGTGCCAGCAGCTTAGGGACAGCGAGCTCCTACGAGCAGTACTTC

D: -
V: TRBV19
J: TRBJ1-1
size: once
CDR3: CASNPREDTEAFF
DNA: TGTGCCAGTAACCCAAGGGAGGACACTGAAGCTTTCTTT

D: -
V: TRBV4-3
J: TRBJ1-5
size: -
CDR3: CASSSSWQGGQPQHF
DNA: TGCGCCAGCAGCTCAAGTTGGCAGGGAGGACAGCCCCAGCATTTT

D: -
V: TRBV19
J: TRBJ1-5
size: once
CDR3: CASNPYSNQPQHF
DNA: TGTGCCAGTAATCCTTATAGCAATCAGCCCCAGCATTTT

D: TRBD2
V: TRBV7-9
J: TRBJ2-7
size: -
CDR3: CASSPSGPTYEQYF
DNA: TGTGCCAGCAGCCCTAGCGGGCCCACCTACGAGCAGTACTTC

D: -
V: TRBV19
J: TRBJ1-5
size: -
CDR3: CASSILNSLFNQPQHF
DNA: TGTGCCAGTAGTATTCTAAATAGCCTGTTTAATCAGCCCCAGCATTTT

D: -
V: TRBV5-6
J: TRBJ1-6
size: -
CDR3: CASSLFYGNSSPLHF
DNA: TGTGCCAGCAGCTTGTTTTACGGTAATTCTTCACCCCTCCACTTT

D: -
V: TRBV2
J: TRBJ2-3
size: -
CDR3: CASRARVPADTQYF
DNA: TGTGCCAGCAGGGCCCGGGTGCCCGCAGATACGCAGTATTTT

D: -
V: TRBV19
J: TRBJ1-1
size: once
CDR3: CASSISGDTEAFF
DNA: TGTGCCAGTAGTATTTCGGGGGACACTGAAGCTTTCTTT

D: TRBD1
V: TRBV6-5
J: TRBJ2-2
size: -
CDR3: CASSPLGQGVGELFF
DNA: TGTGCCAGCAGTCCCTTGGGTCAGGGGGTGGGGGAGCTGTTTTTT

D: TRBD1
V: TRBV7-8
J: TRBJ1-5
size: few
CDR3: CASSRGTDNQPQHF
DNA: TGTGCCAGCAGCCGAGGGACAGATAATCAGCCCCAGCATTTT

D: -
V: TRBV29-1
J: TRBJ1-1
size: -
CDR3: CSASAQRAMNTEAFF
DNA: TGCAGCGCTTCTGCTCAGCGGGCGATGAACACTGAAGCTTTCTTT